One and the same sample provided the 16 T cell receptor beta chains below, sequenced in a study of read filtering for tumor transcriptome and immune sequencing. This library used roughly 400 ng RNA and molecular barcoded adaptors spanning alpha/delta and beta/gamma chains. Each CDR3 protein is one row after TCRdb ran MiXCR on the reads. The sample lists 25,000 or so distinct CDR3 sequences; 20% to 25% were seen once. The sample taken for sequencing was a population of CD138-negative cells sorted from bone marrow. Source of these receptors: a donor at least 40 years old with multiple myeloma.

On this clonotype itself: A much larger clone differs from this one at a single base, so this may be a read error. CDR3 loop: CASSSATGVSETQYF. CDR3 nucleotides: TGTGCCAGCAGCTCGGCGACAGGGGTATCGGAGACCCAGTACTTC. The rearrangement joins TRBV5-4 to TRBJ2-5, with 8 bases matching TRBD1. CDR3 length: 15 residues. Trimming took 3 bases from V and 5 from J; bases not matched to a gene: 9. Germline lookup yields CDR1 SGHNT and CDR2 YYREEE (reference sequence).

This clonotype has ten or more counts. CDR3 region: CASSSTRGTSGSPYNEQFF. The CDR3 nucleotides read TGTGCCAGCAGTTCTACTAGAGGGACTAGCGGGAGCCCCTACAATGAGCAGTTCTTC. The chain employs TRBV28 and TRBJ2-1, with 14 bases matching TRBD2. Looked up from germline, CDR1 is MDHEN and CDR2 is SYDVKM. V trimming: 4 bases; J trimming: 2 bases; junction bases outside the gene matches: 10. The CDR3 extends over 19 amino acids.

This clonotype was seen many times. The rearrangement joins TRBV2 to TRBJ2-2, with 11 bases lining up with TRBD2. The CDR3 contains 17 residues. After removal of 3 bases from V and 4 bases from J, the junction contained 7 bases not matched to a gene. Germline values: CDR1 SNHLY, CDR2 FYNNEI. The CDR3 protein is CASSEERLAGLTGELFF. Written as DNA, the CDR3 is TGTGCCAGCAGTGAGGAGAGACTAGCGGGACTCACCGGGGAGCTGTTTTTT.

For this clonotype: A far more abundant clone sits one base away, making this likely a read error. The chain employs TRBV11-2 and TRBJ2-1; 7 bases map to TRBD2. Losses at the gene ends were 1 base for V and 6 bases for J; bases not matched to a gene: 3. The germline CDR1 and CDR2 sequences are SGHAT and FQNNGV. The CDR3 contains 14 residues. CDR3 coding DNA: TGTGCCAGCAGCTTAGCAGCGGGACCCAATGAGCAGTTCTTC. This codes for CASSLAAGPNEQFF.

This clonotype appeared many times. The V and J genes are TRBV2 and TRBJ2-3; 7 bases map to TRBD1. Germline V lookup: CDR1 SNHLY, CDR2 FYNNEI. Trimming cost V 6 bases and J 4 bases; bases outside gene matches: 7. The CDR3 is 14 amino acids. CDR3 loop: CASRRQGEADTQYF. In DNA form, the CDR3 reads TGTGCCAGCAGAAGACAGGGAGAAGCAGATACGCAGTATTTT.

Comment on this clonotype: As the CDR3 is not closed by the conserved phenylalanine or tryptophan, this likely results from a read error. The V call is TRBV5-1, the J call TRBJ2-3; 10 bases match TRBD1. CDR3 length: 15 residues. Germline CDR1 reads SGHRS; CDR2 reads YFSETQ. V was clipped by 7 bases and J by 3 bases; unmatched bases: 8. CDR3 bases: TGCGCCAGCCACCCGGAGGGACAGGGGACAGATACGCAGTATTTA. It yields the protein CASHPEGQGTDTQYL.

Many counts were recorded for this clonotype. V gene TRBV24-1 combines with J gene TRBJ2-1; TRBD1 aligns across 9 bases. Germline V gene sequence: CDR1 KGHDR, CDR2 SFDVKD. CDR3 size: 13 residues. The ends lost 4 bases at V and 10 bases at J; junction bases unmatched: 4. DNA for the CDR3: TGTGCCACCAGTGAGGGGGACAGGGTCGAGCAGTTCTTC. It is translated as CATSEGDRVEQFF.

This clonotype appeared many times. DNA of the CDR3: TGCGCCAGCAGCAAAACAGGGGATGTCGCTGAAGCTTTCTTT. Its protein product is CASSKTGDVAEAFF. The gene calls are TRBV5-1 and TRBJ1-1, with 7 bases aligning to TRBD1. This CDR3 is 14 amino acids long. V was pared by 4 bases and J by 6 bases, with 9 bases of the junction left unmatched. Germline V gene lookup returns CDR1 SGHRS and CDR2 YFSETQ.

Of note for this clonotype: The CDR3 end shows no conserved phenylalanine or tryptophan, and so a read error is likely. It is unclear where the CDR3 begins or ends on the DNA, so no DNA is shown, and the CDR3 is as TCRdb lists it. V usage is TRBV14 and J usage is TRBJ1-1; the D call TRBD1 from the table was never checked on the DNA. Germline V CDR1 and CDR2: SGHDN, FVKESK. The CDR3 numbers 13 amino acids, ends counted. This chain's CDR3 is CASSQQGYTEAFL.

This clonotype was found many times. The rearrangement uses TRBV23-1 and TRBJ2-5; D might be TRBD2 (5 bases). TRBV23-1 is an open reading frame whose function is uncertain. V was cut by 7 bases and J by 5 bases, with 20 bases left in between. The CDR3 sequence is 15 residues long. CDR3 sequence: CASIPSEAPWETQYF. As DNA, the CDR3 is TGCGCCAGCATCCCCTCGGAGGCGCCCTGGGAGACCCAGTACTTC.

This clonotype occurred many times. This chain links TRBV19 with TRBJ2-1; 12 positions agree with TRBD2. V gave up 5 bases and J gave up 2 bases; unmatched junction bases: 7. The CDR3 extends over 17 amino acids. Germline V gene data show CDR1 as LNHDA and CDR2 as SQIVND (reference sequence). CDR3 in DNA: TGTGCCAGTAGTGTTAGACTAGCGGGAGATCCCTACAATGAGCAGTTCTTC. Amino acids: CASSVRLAGDPYNEQFF.

This clonotype has a single count. This likely came from a read error, as a far larger clone is one base away. V usage is TRBV6-1 and J usage is TRBJ2-1; TRBD2 might be the D (5 bases). V shed 8 bases and J shed 8 bases, with 13 bases lying between them. CDR3 length: 12 residues. CDR1 is MNHNS, CDR2 SASEGT, per germline. In nucleotides, the CDR3 is TGTGCCAGCGGTTACGGGGAAGATGAGCAGTTCTTC. It codes for CASGYGEDEQFF.

There are many counts of this clonotype. The chain is built from TRBV5-4 and TRBJ2-2, with D possibly being TRBD1 or TRBD2 (5 bases each). The V end lost 3 bases, the J end lost 6 bases, and 9 bases lay between the germline ends. Germline V gives CDR1 SGHNT, CDR2 YYREEE (reference sequence). The CDR3 runs 13 residues. The DNA of the CDR3 is TGTGCCAGCAGCTCTGAGGGACCCGGGGAGCTGTTTTTT. This codes for CASSSEGPGELFF.

Concerning this clonotype itself: An end of the junction differs from the germline gene, which may be a read error. The V call is TRBV15, the J call TRBJ2-1; D possibly corresponds to TRBD2 (7 bases). The CDR3 has 17 residues. Germline V gene sequence: CDR1 LNHNV, CDR2 YYDKDF (reference sequence). CDR3 loop: CVTSRDPPGGVDNEQFF. For the CDR3, the DNA is TGTGTCACCAGCAGAGACCCGCCGGGGGGCGTTGATAATGAGCAGTTCTTC.

As regards this clonotype: A far bigger clonotype differs at one base, so this is likely a read error. V gene TRBV6-6 combines with J gene TRBJ2-3, with D tentatively TRBD1 (5 bases). This CDR3 contains 13 residues. Per the germline V gene, CDR1 is MNHNY and CDR2 is SVGAGI (reference sequence). V lost 6 bases and J 3 bases, leaving 10 bases between the germline ends. In DNA form, the CDR3 reads TGTGCCAGCAGGCAGGGTCGGACAGATACGCAGTATTTT. Its protein product is CASRQGRTDTQYF.

Only a few counts were recorded for this clonotype. This chain connects TRBV7-9 to TRBJ1-4; perhaps TRBD1 as D (6 bases). This CDR3 has 14 residues. Germline CDR1 is SEHNR and CDR2 is FQNEAQ (reference sequence). Trimming removed 4 bases from V and 7 bases from J, with 13 bases in between. The CDR3 is CASSSKGVAEKLFF. Written as DNA, the CDR3 is TGTGCCAGCAGCTCGAAGGGGGTTGCTGAAAAACTGTTTTTT. Combining the CDR3 with reference TRBV7-9 and TRBJ1-4 gives the whole variable domain DTGVSQNPRHKITKRGQNVTFRCDPISEHNRLYWYRQTLGQGPEFLTYFQNEAQLEKSRLLSDRFSAERPKGSFSTLEIQRTEQGDSAMYLCASSSKGVAEKLFFGSGTQLSVL.